The present T cell receptor (beta chain) was sequenced within a study of control samples from healthy donors and cancer patients. The sample holds one count of this clone. Repertoires were generated with immunoSEQ multiplex PCR, while TCRdb's copy carries only in-frame clones and drops some. Seen here are 75,000 to 80,000 clones, around nine tenths observed once, and the top ten hold approximately 9.8%. CDR1 and CDR2 from the germline V gene are ENHRY and SYGVKD. The junction had 7 bases not matched to a gene; V was cut back by 5 bases and J by 4 bases. There are 17 residues in the CDR3. The TCR comes from a woman in her fifties or sixties with colorectal cancer. The sample consisted of PBMCs. The chain couples TRBV10-3 to TRBJ2-1; TRBD2 matches 14 bases. The CDR3, as DNA: TGTGCCATCAGTCCCGGGACTAGCGGGGGCGGATACAATGAGCAGTTCTTC. Encoded protein: CAISPGTSGGGYNEQFF.